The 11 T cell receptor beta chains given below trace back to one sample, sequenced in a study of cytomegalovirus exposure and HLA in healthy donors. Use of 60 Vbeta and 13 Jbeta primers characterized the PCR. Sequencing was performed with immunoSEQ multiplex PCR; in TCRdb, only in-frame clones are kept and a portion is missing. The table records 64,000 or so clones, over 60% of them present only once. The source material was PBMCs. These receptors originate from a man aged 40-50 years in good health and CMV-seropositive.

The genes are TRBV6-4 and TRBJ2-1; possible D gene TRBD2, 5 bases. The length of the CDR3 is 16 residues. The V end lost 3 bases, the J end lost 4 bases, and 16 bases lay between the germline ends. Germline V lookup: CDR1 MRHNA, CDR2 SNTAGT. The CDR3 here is CASSEEGGLGYNEQFF. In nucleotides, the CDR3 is TGTGCCAGCAGTGAAGAGGGCGGGCTGGGTTACAATGAGCAGTTCTTC.

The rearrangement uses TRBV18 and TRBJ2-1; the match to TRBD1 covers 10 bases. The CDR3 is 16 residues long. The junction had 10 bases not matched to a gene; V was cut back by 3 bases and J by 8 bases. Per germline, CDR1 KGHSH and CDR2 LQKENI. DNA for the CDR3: TGTGCCAGCTCACCTAATCAGGACAGGGGGTCACATGAGCAGTTCTTC. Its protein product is CASSPNQDRGSHEQFF.

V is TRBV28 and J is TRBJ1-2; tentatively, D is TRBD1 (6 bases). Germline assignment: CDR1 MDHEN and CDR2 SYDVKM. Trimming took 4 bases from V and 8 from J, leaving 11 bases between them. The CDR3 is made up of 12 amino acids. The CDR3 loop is CASSSQGGGYTF. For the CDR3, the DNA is TGTGCCAGCAGTTCACAGGGTGGCGGCTACACCTTC.

CDR3 sequence reads: CASSLAGTSGSYEQFF. The CDR3 bases are TGTGCCAGCAGCTTGGCCGGGACTAGCGGGAGCTATGAGCAGTTCTTC. The chain couples TRBV5-4 to TRBJ2-1; 14 bases match TRBD2. The length of the CDR3 is 16 residues. The V gene's germline CDR1 is SGHNT and CDR2 YYREEE (reference sequence). V gave up 0 bases and J gave up 8 bases; unmatched junction bases: 4.

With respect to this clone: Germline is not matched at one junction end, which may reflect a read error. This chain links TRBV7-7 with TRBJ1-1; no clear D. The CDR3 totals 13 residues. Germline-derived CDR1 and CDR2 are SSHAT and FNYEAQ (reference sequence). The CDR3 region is CASSAQEGTEAFF. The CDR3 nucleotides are TGTGCTAGCAGCGCTCAGGAGGGCACTGAAGCTTTCTTT.

CDR3 in DNA: TGTGCCAGCAGCCAGGGGGCACTAGCGGGGGGGGAAAACATTCAGTACTTC. This codes for CASSQGALAGGENIQYF. V usage is TRBV4-2 and J usage is TRBJ2-4, with 13 bases fitting TRBD2. The CDR3 spans 17 residues. The germline V gene has CDR1 LGHNA and CDR2 YNFKEQ. J was trimmed by 5 bases and V by 3 bases; bases with no gene match: 7.

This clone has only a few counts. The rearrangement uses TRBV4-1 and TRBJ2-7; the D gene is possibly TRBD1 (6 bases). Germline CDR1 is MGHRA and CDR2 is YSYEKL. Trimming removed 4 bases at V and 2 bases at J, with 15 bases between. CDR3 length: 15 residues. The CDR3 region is CASSPGTLSAYEQYF. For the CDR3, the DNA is TGCGCCAGCAGCCCCGGGACACTTTCCGCCTACGAGCAGTACTTC.

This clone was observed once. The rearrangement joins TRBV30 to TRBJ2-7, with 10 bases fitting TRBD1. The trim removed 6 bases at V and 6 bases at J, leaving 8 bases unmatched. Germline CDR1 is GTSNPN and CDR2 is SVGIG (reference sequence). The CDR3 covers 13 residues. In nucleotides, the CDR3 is TGTGCCTGCCGGGACAGGGGATTCGGCGAGCAGTACTTC. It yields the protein CACRDRGFGEQYF. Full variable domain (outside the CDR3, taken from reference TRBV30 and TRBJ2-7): SQTIHQWPATLVQPVGSPLSLECTVEGTSNPNLYWYRQAAGRGLQLLFYSVGIGQISSEVPQNLSASRPQDRQFILSSKKLLLSDSGFYLCACRDRGFGEQYFGPGTRLTVT.

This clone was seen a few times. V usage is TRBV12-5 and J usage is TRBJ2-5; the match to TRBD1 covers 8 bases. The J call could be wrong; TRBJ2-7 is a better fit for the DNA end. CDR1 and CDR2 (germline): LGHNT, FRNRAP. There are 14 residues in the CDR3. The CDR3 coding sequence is TGTGCTAGTGGTTTCCCTGACAGGGGCTACGAGCAGTACTTC. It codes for CASGFPDRGYEQYF.

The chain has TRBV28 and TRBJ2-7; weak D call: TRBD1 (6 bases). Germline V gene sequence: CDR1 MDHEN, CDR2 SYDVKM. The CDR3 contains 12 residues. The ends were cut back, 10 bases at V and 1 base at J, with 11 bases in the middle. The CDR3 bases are TGTGCCATCCTAGGGGGATCCTACGAGCAGTACTTC. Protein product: CAILGGSYEQYF.

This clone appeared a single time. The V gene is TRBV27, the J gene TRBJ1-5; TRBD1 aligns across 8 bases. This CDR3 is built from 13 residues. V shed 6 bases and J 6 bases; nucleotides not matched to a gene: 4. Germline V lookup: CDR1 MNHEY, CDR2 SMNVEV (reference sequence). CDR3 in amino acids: CASRGTGPQPQHF. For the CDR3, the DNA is TGTGCCAGCAGAGGGACAGGCCCTCAGCCCCAGCATTTT.